A single sample is the source of the 11 T cell receptor beta chains below, sequenced in a study of cytomegalovirus exposure and HLA in healthy donors. Generated by immunoSEQ multiplex PCR, the TCRdb table keeps only in-frame clones and is missing some. The data contain 110,000 to 150,000 clones, approximately 87% of them singletons. Sequencing was done on a sample of PBMCs. These receptors came from a man between 18 and 29 years old in good health and CMV-seronegative.

The chain combines TRBV5-8 with TRBJ2-7, with D perhaps TRBD1 (6 bases). CDR1 is SGHTS, CDR2 YDEGEE, per germline. The length of the CDR3 is 15 residues. Trimming removed 0 bases at V and 1 base at J, with 11 bases between. CDR3 loop: CASSLAAGTSYEQYF. Here the CDR3 DNA reads TGTGCCAGCAGCTTGGCGGCTGGGACATCCTACGAGCAGTACTTC. Variable domain in full (rest from reference TRBV5-8 and TRBJ2-7): EAGVTQSPTHLIKTRGQQATLRCSPISGHTSVYWYQQALGLGLQFLLWYDEGEERNRGNFPPRFSGRQFPNYSSELNVNALELEDSALYLCASSLAAGTSYEQYFGPGTRLTVT.

This sequence joins TRBV2 and TRBJ2-5; a possible D gene is TRBD2 (6 bases). With 3 bases removed from V and 5 bases from J, the gap between germline ends came to 13 bases. CDR1 is SNHLY and CDR2 is FYNNEI in the germline V gene. CDR3 length equals 14 residues. The CDR3 region is CASSEDGRGETQYF. Written as DNA, the CDR3 is TGTGCCAGCAGTGAGGACGGGAGAGGGGAGACCCAGTACTTC.

Comments on this clone: The same CDR3 is also encoded by other DNA sequences in this sample. The rearrangement joins TRBV6-6 to TRBJ1-3; 9 bases are a match to TRBD1. V was pared by 5 bases and J by 4 bases, with 3 bases of the junction left unmatched. CDR1 is MNHNY, CDR2 SVGAGI, per germline (reference sequence). The CDR3 totals 14 residues. DNA for the CDR3: TGTGCCAGCAGTCTACAGGGGGCAGGAAACACCATATATTTT. Translation: CASSLQGAGNTIYF.

Here the CDR3 reads CASSLPRQDSPLHF. The CDR3 nucleotides read TGTGCCAGCAGTTTGCCGCGACAGGATTCACCCCTCCACTTT. The V and J genes are TRBV27 and TRBJ1-6; possible D gene TRBD1, 6 bases. V lost 3 bases, J lost 8 bases, and 11 bases lay in between. Per the germline V gene, CDR1 is MNHEY and CDR2 is SMNVEV (reference sequence). This CDR3 comprises 14 residues.

The chain couples TRBV10-3 to TRBJ2-1; TRBD2 aligns across 11 bases. There are 18 residues in the CDR3. Losses at the gene ends were 5 bases for V and 2 bases for J; bases not matched to a gene: 11. In germline, CDR1 is ENHRY, CDR2 SYGVKD. This chain's CDR3 is CAISPGLAVGRTYNEQFF. The CDR3 DNA follows: TGTGCCATCAGTCCGGGACTAGCGGTCGGTCGGACCTACAATGAGCAGTTCTTC.

The J gene is TRBJ1-6, the V gene TRBV21-1; no check of the table's D call, TRBD1, against the DNA was made. TRBV21-1 is listed as a pseudogene. The CDR3 has 16 amino acids. The CDR3: CASSRNRLTMDSPLHF. In nucleotides, the CDR3 is TGTGCCAGCAGCAGGAACAGGCTCACGATGGATTCACCCCTCCACTTT.

CDR3 in amino acids: CASSPSQTGQRGYTF. As DNA, the CDR3 is TGTGCCAGCAGTCCATCACAGACAGGGCAACGCGGCTACACCTTC. The gene calls are TRBV28 and TRBJ1-2; TRBD1 aligns across 7 bases. Germline loops: CDR1 MDHEN, CDR2 SYDVKM. This CDR3 has 15 amino acids. Trimming at V came to 5 bases and at J to 8 bases, leaving 14 bases not matched to a gene.

V gene TRBV12-5 combines with J gene TRBJ2-7, with a tentative D call TRBD2 (5 bases). Germline V lookup: CDR1 LGHNT, CDR2 FRNRAP. The CDR3 loop spans 13 amino acids. V shed 0 bases and J shed 4 bases, with 7 bases lying between them. CDR3 sequence: CASGLVRGYEQYF. For the CDR3, the DNA is TGTGCTAGTGGTTTGGTACGGGGATACGAGCAGTACTTC.

The chain couples TRBV4-3 to TRBJ1-2; D unclear. In germline, CDR1 is LGHNA, CDR2 YSLEER. V was pared by 3 bases and J by 3 bases, with 11 bases between. This CDR3 region has 14 residues. Written as DNA, the CDR3 is TGCGCCAGCAGCCACGGGGATTCCGACTATGGCTACACCTTC. Amino acid sequence: CASSHGDSDYGYTF.

The chain couples TRBV4-3 to TRBJ2-3; TRBD2 matches 9 bases. The ends lost 1 base at V and 7 bases at J; junction bases unmatched: 9. Germline V gene data show CDR1 as LGHNA and CDR2 as YSLEER. The CDR3 is 16 amino acids. The CDR3 DNA is TGCGCCAGCAGCCAAGGGTATCTAGCGGGGTCGAATACGCAGTATTTT. It encodes CASSQGYLAGSNTQYF.

The CDR3 bases are TGTGCCAGTAGTGTCGGGACAGGCTCCTACGAGCAGTACTTC. This codes for CASSVGTGSYEQYF. This rearrangement joins TRBV19 to TRBJ2-7; TRBD1 aligns across 8 bases. CDR3 length equals 14 residues. V lost 5 bases and J lost 0; bases outside the gene matches: 3. Germline CDR1 and CDR2: LNHDA and SQIVND (reference sequence). The variable domain in full, with the rest retrieved from reference TRBV19 and TRBJ2-7, is DGGITQSPKYLFRKEGQNVTLSCEQNLNHDAMYWYRQDPGQGLRLIYYSQIVNDFQKGDIAEGYSVSREKKESFPLTVTSAQKNPTAFYLCASSVGTGSYEQYFGPGTRLTVT.